One and the same sample provided the 15 T cell receptor beta chains below, sequenced in a study of PD-L1 blockade in urothelial cancer. Profiling relied on immunoSEQ multiplex PCR, and the TCRdb table lists in-frame clones only, not all of them. Among around 50,000 clones listed, more than 75% were seen once. The time point denotes: peripheral blood 6 weeks after treatment start. The sequencing here drew on PBMCs, taken around atezolizumab (anti-PD-L1) treatment. All receptors derive from a man between 60 and 70 years old with urothelial cancer.

This clone occurred once. The chain joins TRBV5-4 to TRBJ1-6, with D perhaps TRBD1 (5 bases). Germline values: CDR1 SGHNT, CDR2 YYREEE (reference sequence). The CDR3 extends over 16 amino acids. Trimming pared 0 bases from V and 8 bases from J, leaving 15 bases between. Here the CDR3 reads CASSLATQGRYSPLHF. For the CDR3, the DNA is TGTGCCAGCAGCTTGGCCACCCAGGGCCGGTATTCACCCCTCCACTTT.

The chain links TRBV7-2 to TRBJ1-1, with a weak D call TRBD1 (6 bases). V lost 7 bases and J 4 bases, leaving 16 bases between the germline ends. The CDR3 sequence is 14 residues long. Looked up from germline, CDR1 is SGHTA and CDR2 is FQGNSA. Here the CDR3 DNA reads TGTGCCAGCACCCTACAGGGAGGGTTCACTGAAGCTTTCTTT. This sequence encodes CASTLQGGFTEAFF.

The chain has TRBV4-1 and TRBJ1-5, with 9 positions matching TRBD1. J lost 6 bases, V lost 1 base, and 7 bases had no gene match. Looked up from germline, CDR1 is MGHRA and CDR2 is YSYEKL. The CDR3 loop spans 16 amino acids. The CDR3: CASSQAETGGFQPQHF. As DNA, the CDR3 is TGCGCCAGCAGCCAAGCCGAGACAGGGGGTTTTCAGCCCCAGCATTTT.

The J gene is TRBJ1-6, the V gene TRBV5-1; 8 bases line up with TRBD1. The CDR3 spans 18 residues. Trimming cost V 0 bases and J 7 bases; bases outside gene matches: 12. CDR1 is SGHRS, CDR2 YFSETQ, per germline. The CDR3: CASSLAGQGRLWNSPLHF. As DNA, the CDR3 is TGCGCCAGCAGCTTGGCCGGACAGGGACGATTATGGAATTCACCCCTCCACTTT.

This rearrangement joins TRBV5-8 to TRBJ2-5; 7 positions match TRBD2. V shed 1 base, J shed 5 bases, and the junction held 2 bases outside the gene matches. The CDR3 covers 13 residues. Germline V gene sequence: CDR1 SGHTS, CDR2 YDEGEE. CDR3 loop: CASSLHSGETQYF. The CDR3 region has the DNA TGTGCCAGCAGCTTGCATAGCGGGGAGACCCAGTACTTC.

The V call is TRBV7-9, the J call TRBJ2-1; 7 bases match TRBD1. V lost 5 bases to trimming and J lost 6 bases; unmatched junction nucleotides: 4. This CDR3 region has 13 residues. CDR1 is SEHNR and CDR2 is FQNEAQ in the germline V gene (reference sequence). The CDR3 loop reads CASSQGGGNEQFF. For the CDR3, the DNA is TGTGCCAGCAGCCAAGGGGGCGGCAATGAGCAGTTCTTC.

The chain recombines TRBV19 with TRBJ2-7, with TRBD2 matching over 9 bases. CDR1 is LNHDA, CDR2 SQIVND, per germline (reference sequence). V was pared by 3 bases and J by 0 bases, with 3 bases of the junction left unmatched. This CDR3 comprises 15 residues. The CDR3 spells CASSIVAGASYEQYF. In DNA, the CDR3 is TGTGCCAGTAGTATCGTAGCGGGGGCCTCCTACGAGCAGTACTTC. The full variable domain, completed using reference TRBV19 and TRBJ2-7, is DGGITQSPKYLFRKEGQNVTLSCEQNLNHDAMYWYRQDPGQGLRLIYYSQIVNDFQKGDIAEGYSVSREKKESFPLTVTSAQKNPTAFYLCASSIVAGASYEQYFGPGTRLTVT.

The chain recombines TRBV7-9 with TRBJ2-3; TRBD2 agrees at 7 bases. CDR3 size: 17 residues. Trimming cost V 2 bases and J 2 bases; bases outside gene matches: 10. CDR1 is SEHNR and CDR2 is FQNEAQ in the germline V gene (reference sequence). CDR3 DNA sequence: TGTGCCAGCAGCTTAACTTTTGGCGGGGGAAACACAGATACGCAGTATTTT. Its protein product is CASSLTFGGGNTDTQYF.

CDR3 region: CASSARRVSNIQYF. The CDR3 nucleotides are TGTGCCAGCAGCGCCCGCAGGGTGTCTAACATTCAGTACTTC. The chain carries TRBV5-6 and TRBJ2-4; the D gene is possibly TRBD1 (5 bases). V was clipped by 4 bases and J by 7 bases, with 15 bases between them. CDR3 length: 14 amino acids. In germline, CDR1 is SGHDT, CDR2 YYEEEE. The whole variable domain, filled in from reference TRBV5-6 and TRBJ2-4, reads DAGVTQSPTHLIKTRGQQVTLRCSPKSGHDTVSWYQQALGQGPQFIFQYYEEEERQRGNFPDRFSGHQFPNYSSELNVNALLLGDSALYLCASSARRVSNIQYFGAGTRLSVL.

The rearrangement joins TRBV13 to TRBJ2-4; D is possibly TRBD2 (6 bases). Germline CDR1 is PRHDT and CDR2 is FYEKMQ (reference sequence). Trimming stripped 1 base from V and 2 bases from J, with 18 bases between. The CDR3 covers 18 residues. The CDR3 here is CASSLASPGSFTKNIQYF. CDR3 DNA: TGTGCCAGCAGCTTAGCTTCTCCCGGGAGTTTTACCAAAAACATTCAGTACTTC.

This sequence joins TRBV2 and TRBJ1-2, with 9 bases fitting TRBD1. Looked up from germline, CDR1 is SNHLY and CDR2 is FYNNEI. Losses at the gene ends were 4 bases for V and 5 bases for J; bases not matched to a gene: 2. The CDR3 loop spans 13 amino acids. CDR3 protein: CASSGGTGYGYTF. The CDR3 bases are TGTGCCAGCAGTGGGGGGACAGGGTATGGCTACACCTTC.

This chain joins TRBV12-5 and TRBJ2-7; perhaps TRBD1 as D (8 bases). Germline V gives CDR1 LGHNT, CDR2 FRNRAP. The CDR3 runs to 14 residues. V was cut by 6 bases and J by 6 bases, with 18 bases left in between. The CDR3 DNA is TGTGCTAGTGGCCCAGACAGGGGAGGGACCGAGCAGTACTTC. This sequence encodes CASGPDRGGTEQYF.

In DNA form, the CDR3 reads TGCGCCAGCAGCCCCGAGCGGGGGACCCACACCATATATTTT. This gives the protein CASSPERGTHTIYF. The gene calls are TRBV5-1 and TRBJ1-3; tentative D call: TRBD1 (5 bases). Trimming cost V 4 bases and J 8 bases, with 16 bases left between them. Germline V gives CDR1 SGHRS, CDR2 YFSETQ. The CDR3 is 14 amino acids. Supplemented by reference TRBV5-1 and TRBJ1-3, the full variable domain reads KAGVTQTPRYLIKTRGQQVTLSCSPISGHRSVSWYQQTPGQGLQFLFEYFSETQRNKGNFPGRFSGRQFSNSRSEMNVSTLELGDSALYLCASSPERGTHTIYFGEGSWLTVV.

J is TRBJ1-1 and V is TRBV5-6; TRBD1 matches 12 bases. Germline CDR1 SGHDT, CDR2 YYEEEE. V lost 4 bases and J lost 4; bases outside the gene matches: 5. The CDR3 is 15 residues long. CDR3 nucleotide sequence: TGTGCCAGCAGCGGGGGACAGGGGGCCGGCACTGAAGCTTTCTTT. It translates to CASSGGQGAGTEAFF.

This clone was picked up a small number of times. For the CDR3, the DNA is TGTGCCAGCAGCTTGCCAGGCCAGGATGAGCAGTTCTTC. As protein: CASSLPGQDEQFF. The V gene is TRBV5-6, the J gene TRBJ2-1; the D is unclear. CDR1 and CDR2 from the germline V gene are SGHDT and YYEEEE. The CDR3 loop spans 13 amino acids. The V gene lost 1 base and the J gene lost 8 bases, with 10 bases spanning the gap. The full variable domain, completed using reference TRBV5-6 and TRBJ2-1, is DAGVTQSPTHLIKTRGQQVTLRCSPKSGHDTVSWYQQALGQGPQFIFQYYEEEERQRGNFPDRFSGHQFPNYSSELNVNALLLGDSALYLCASSLPGQDEQFFGPGTRLTVL.